This note documents a single TCR beta chain sequence. The method was immunoSEQ multiplex PCR; TCRdb's version includes in-frame clones alone and lacks a portion of them. The table records about 64,000 clones, 75% to 85% of them present only once. The data derive from a study of blood T cell repertoires in COVID-19. Across the study: The United States, Italy and Spain were the sources of the acute and convalescent COVID-19 samples. The cDNA or gDNA used as material had been derived from T cells, B-cell-depleted T cells, or PBMCs.

CDR3 size: 15 residues. Germline CDR1 is SSHAT and CDR2 is FNYEAQ (reference sequence). With 5 bases removed from V and 1 base from J, the gap between germline ends came to 11 bases. Sequenced: peripheral blood. The chain combines TRBV7-7 with TRBJ2-2; maybe TRBD2 (6 bases). The sequence derives from a human donor in a cohort sampled during active COVID-19. The CDR3 DNA reads TGTGCCAGCAGCGCCGGGACTTGGAACACCGGGGAGCTGTTTTTT. This translates into CASSAGTWNTGELFF.